This T cell receptor beta chain originates from a study of blood T cell repertoires in COVID-19. The protocol was immunoSEQ multiplex PCR, while the TCRdb copy is restricted to in-frame clones and leaves out a portion. Here the sample spans about 55,000 clones, around 83% being singletons. Trimming left V 6 bases short and J 8 bases short, with 12 bases between. The CDR3 consists of 12 residues. The rearrangement uses TRBV12-3 or TRBV12-4 and TRBJ2-3; D gene uncertain. What was sequenced was peripheral blood. This receptor was obtained from a human donor in a cohort sampled during active COVID-19. CDR3 DNA: TGTGCCAGCAGCCGATTGTCAGGTACGCAGTATTTT. Translation gives CASSRLSGTQYF.